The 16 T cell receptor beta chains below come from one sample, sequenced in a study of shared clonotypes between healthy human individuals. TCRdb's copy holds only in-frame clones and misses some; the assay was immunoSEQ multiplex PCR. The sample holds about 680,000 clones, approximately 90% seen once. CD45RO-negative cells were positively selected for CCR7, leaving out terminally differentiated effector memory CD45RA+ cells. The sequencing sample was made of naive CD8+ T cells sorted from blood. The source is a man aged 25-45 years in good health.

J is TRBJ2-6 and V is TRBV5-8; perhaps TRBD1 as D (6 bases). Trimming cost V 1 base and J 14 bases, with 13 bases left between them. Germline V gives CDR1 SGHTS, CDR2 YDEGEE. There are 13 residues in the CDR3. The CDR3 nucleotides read TGTGCCAGCAGCTTGCTGGGGGCCCCTCTCCTGACTTTC. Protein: CASSLLGAPLLTF.

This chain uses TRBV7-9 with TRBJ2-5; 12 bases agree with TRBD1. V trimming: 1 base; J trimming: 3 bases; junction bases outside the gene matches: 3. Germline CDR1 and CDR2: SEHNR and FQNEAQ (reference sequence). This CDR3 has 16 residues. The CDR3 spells CASSLGDRGQEETQYF. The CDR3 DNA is TGTGCCAGCAGCTTAGGGGACAGGGGGCAGGAAGAGACCCAGTACTTC.

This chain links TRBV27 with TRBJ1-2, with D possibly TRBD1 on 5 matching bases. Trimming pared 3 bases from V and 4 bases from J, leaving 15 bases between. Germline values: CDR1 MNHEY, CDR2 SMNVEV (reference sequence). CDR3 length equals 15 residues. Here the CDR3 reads CASSLRIGTAYGYTF. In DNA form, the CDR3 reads TGTGCCAGCAGTTTGAGGATCGGGACGGCCTATGGCTACACCTTC.

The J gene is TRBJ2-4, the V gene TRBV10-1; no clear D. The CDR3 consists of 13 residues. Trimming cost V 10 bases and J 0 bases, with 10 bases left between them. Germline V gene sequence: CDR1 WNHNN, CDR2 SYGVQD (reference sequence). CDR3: CATTPVAKNIQYF. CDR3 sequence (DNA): TGCGCCACCACACCAGTAGCCAAAAACATTCAGTACTTC.

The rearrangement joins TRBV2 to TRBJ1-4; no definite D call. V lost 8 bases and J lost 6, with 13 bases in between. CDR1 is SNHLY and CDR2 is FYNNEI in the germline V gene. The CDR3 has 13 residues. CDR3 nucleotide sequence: TGTGCCAGCCCGGCGGGCCCGGATGAAAAACTGTTTTTT. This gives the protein CASPAGPDEKLFF.

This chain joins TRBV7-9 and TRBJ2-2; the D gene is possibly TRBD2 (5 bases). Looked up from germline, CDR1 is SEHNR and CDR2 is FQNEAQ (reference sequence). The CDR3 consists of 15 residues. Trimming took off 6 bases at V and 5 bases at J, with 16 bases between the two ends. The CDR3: CASRGTATGTGELFF. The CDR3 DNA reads TGTGCCAGCAGGGGAACTGCGACGGGAACCGGGGAGCTGTTTTTT.

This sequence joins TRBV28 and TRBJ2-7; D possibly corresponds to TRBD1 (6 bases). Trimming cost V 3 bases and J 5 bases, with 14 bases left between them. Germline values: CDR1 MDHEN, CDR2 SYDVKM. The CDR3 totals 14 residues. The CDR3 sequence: CASSFTGLGDEQYF. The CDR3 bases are TGTGCCAGCAGTTTTACAGGGTTAGGGGACGAGCAGTACTTC.

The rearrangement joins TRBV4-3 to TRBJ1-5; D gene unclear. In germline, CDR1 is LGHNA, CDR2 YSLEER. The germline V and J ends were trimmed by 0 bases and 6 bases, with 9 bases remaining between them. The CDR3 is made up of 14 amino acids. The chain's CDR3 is CASSQDSPGQPQHF. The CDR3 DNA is TGCGCCAGCAGCCAAGATAGTCCAGGTCAGCCCCAGCATTTT.

CDR3 DNA sequence: TGTGCCAGCAGCCCCGGGAGGGTAGGGTGGTACGAGCAGTACTTC. It codes for CASSPGRVGWYEQYF. The gene calls are TRBV7-2 and TRBJ2-7; 8 bases line up with TRBD2. The V gene end was trimmed by 5 bases and the J gene end by 4 bases; junction bases not matched to a gene: 10. This CDR3 comprises 15 residues. Germline CDR1 is SGHTA and CDR2 is FQGNSA.

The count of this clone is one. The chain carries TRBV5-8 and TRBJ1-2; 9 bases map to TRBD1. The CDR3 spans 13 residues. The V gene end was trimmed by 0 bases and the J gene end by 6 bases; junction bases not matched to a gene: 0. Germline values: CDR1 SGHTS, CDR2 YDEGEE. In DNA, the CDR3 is TGTGCCAGCAGCTTGGGACAGGGGGATGGCTACACCTTC. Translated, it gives CASSLGQGDGYTF.

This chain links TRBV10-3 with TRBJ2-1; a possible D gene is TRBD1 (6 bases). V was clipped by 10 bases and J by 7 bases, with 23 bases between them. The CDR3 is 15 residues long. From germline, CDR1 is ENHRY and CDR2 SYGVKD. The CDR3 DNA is TGTGCCACCGATGATGGGGGCAACCTGGGTAATGAGCAGTTCTTC. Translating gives CATDDGGNLGNEQFF.

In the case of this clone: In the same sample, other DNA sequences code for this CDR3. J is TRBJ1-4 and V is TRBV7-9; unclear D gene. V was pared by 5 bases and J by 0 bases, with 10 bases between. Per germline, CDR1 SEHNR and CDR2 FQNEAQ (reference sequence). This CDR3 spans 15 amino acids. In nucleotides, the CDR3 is TGTGCCAGCAGCCCCCCCGGGGCAACTAATGAAAAACTGTTTTTT. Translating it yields CASSPPGATNEKLFF.

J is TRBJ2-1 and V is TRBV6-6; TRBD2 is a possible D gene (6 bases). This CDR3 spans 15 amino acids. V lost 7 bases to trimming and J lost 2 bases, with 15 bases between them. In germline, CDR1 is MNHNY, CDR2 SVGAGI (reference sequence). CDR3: CASKITRGPYNEQFF. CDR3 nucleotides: TGTGCCAGCAAAATAACGCGGGGCCCCTACAATGAGCAGTTCTTC.

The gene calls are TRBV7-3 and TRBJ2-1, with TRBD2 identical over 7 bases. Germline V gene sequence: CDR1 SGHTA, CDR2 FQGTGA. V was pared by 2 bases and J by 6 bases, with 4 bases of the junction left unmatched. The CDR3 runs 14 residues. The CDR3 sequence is CASSLGGRTNEQFF. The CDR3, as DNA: TGTGCCAGCAGCTTAGGCGGGAGAACCAATGAGCAGTTCTTC.

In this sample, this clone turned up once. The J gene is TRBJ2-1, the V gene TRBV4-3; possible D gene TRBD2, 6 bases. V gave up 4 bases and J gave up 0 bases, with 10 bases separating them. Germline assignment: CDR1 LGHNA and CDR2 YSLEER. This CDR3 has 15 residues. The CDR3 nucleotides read TGCGCCAGCAGCCCGGAGGGAGGCTCCTACAATGAGCAGTTCTTC. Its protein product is CASSPEGGSYNEQFF.

The CDR3 DNA sequence: TGCGCCAGCAGCGGACTAGCGGGAGGGCCCCACAATGAGCAGTTCTTC. Its translation is CASSGLAGGPHNEQFF. The V call is TRBV5-1, the J call TRBJ2-1; TRBD2 matches 15 bases. CDR1 is SGHRS, CDR2 YFSETQ, per germline. V shed 4 bases, J shed 5 bases, and the junction held 4 bases outside the gene matches. The CDR3 totals 16 residues.